This TCR beta chain emerged from a study of identical twins. Trimming took off 3 bases at V and 0 bases at J, with 10 bases between the two ends. The CDR3 contains 15 residues. TCRdb used MiXCR to reprocess the 5' RACE reads, holding one entry per CDR3 protein. The sample shows approximately 240,000 distinct CDR3 sequences, over 12% of them seen only once. The genes are TRBV12-3 or TRBV12-4 and TRBJ2-3; a possible D gene is TRBD1 (5 bases). The specimen sequenced was memory (CD45RO+) T cells sorted from blood. The receptor comes from a woman aged 18-35 years in good health. The CDR3 region has the DNA TGTGCCAGCAGTTTTAACAGGTTAAGCACAGATACGCAGTATTTT. Residues: CASSFNRLSTDTQYF.